The clone carrying this T cell receptor beta chain has just a few counts. Antigen: not known. Germline V gene lookup returns CDR1 MNHNS and CDR2 SASEGT. This CDR3 is built from 14 residues. Trimming removed 6 bases from V and 7 bases from J, with 16 bases in between. Authors of the study amplified TCR beta CDR3 regions from RNA transcripts. With the HTBI primer set, the TCR CDR3 went through a first round of RT-PCR. Using its own MiXCR run on the multiplex PCR reads, TCRdb lists one record per CDR3 protein. The sample holds about 210,000 distinct CDR3 sequences; roughly 17% are singletons and the top ten take approximately 50%. Diagnostic decisions used clinical symptoms, serum thyroxine and TRAb, thyroid ultrasound and orbital computed tomography. This sample is drawn from a study of T cells in Graves' hyperthyroidism and ophthalmopathy. Whole-study findings and limits: Most thyroid-expanded clonotypes above 0.001 were also found in blood.

The clonotype comes from a man in his forties or fifties with Graves' hyperthyroidism. Sequenced sample: blood. The gene calls are TRBV6-1 and TRBJ2-1, with D perhaps given as TRBD1 or TRBD2 (5 bases each). In DNA, the CDR3 is TGTGCCAGCAGCGCCGTGGTAGGGGAGAATGAGCAGTTCTTC. Translation: CASSAVVGENEQFF.